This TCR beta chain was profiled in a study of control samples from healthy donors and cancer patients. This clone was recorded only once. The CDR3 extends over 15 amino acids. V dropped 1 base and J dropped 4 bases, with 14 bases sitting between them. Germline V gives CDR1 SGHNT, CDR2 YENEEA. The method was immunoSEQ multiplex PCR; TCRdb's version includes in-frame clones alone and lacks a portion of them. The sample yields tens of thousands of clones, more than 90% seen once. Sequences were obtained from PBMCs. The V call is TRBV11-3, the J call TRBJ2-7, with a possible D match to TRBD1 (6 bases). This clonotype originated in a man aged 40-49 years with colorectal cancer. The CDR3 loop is CASSLVVGHIYEQYF. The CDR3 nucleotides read TGTGCCAGCAGCTTAGTCGTGGGACACATTTACGAGCAGTACTTC.